This TCR beta chain was captured by sequencing in a study of beta chain features in type 1 diabetes. On the study more broadly: Researchers looked at approximately 100,000,000 sorted cells across all samples.

Study-level findings and limits: Type 1 diabetes patients had fewer VDJ junction insertions and more deletions. Since sequencing was performed on cDNA, cells with high TCR expression could be over-represented. With patients and controls alike, PCR might favor shorter templates to an equal degree.

This clone was counted a few times. The antigen remains unidentified. Expressed TCRB transcripts were sequenced after all isolated RNA was converted to cDNA. Generated by immunoSEQ multiplex PCR, the TCRdb table keeps only in-frame clones and is missing some. The sample consists of approximately 330,000 clones, roughly 11% of them appearing once. The V end was cut by 2 bases, the J end by 7 bases, with 15 bases between. This CDR3 spans 15 amino acids. Germline assignment: CDR1 SNHLY and CDR2 FYNNEI. The sequence derives from a woman in her 30s in good health. The specimen sequenced was naive CD4+ T cells from blood. The chain combines TRBV2 with TRBJ2-1, with D perhaps TRBD2 (6 bases). The DNA of the CDR3 is TGTGCCAGCAGTGAACGGCGGGCTAGCGATAATGAGCAGTTCTTC. As protein: CASSERRASDNEQFF.